This section outlines one TCR beta chain sequence together with its context. The antigen remains undetermined. This record belongs to a study of T cells in localized non-small cell lung cancer. Notes on the study in general: Adjacent lung exhibited a median of 57 among the 100 most abundant tumor clones. Exceeding tumor, uninvolved adjacent lung had the highest T cell clonality. Longer overall survival was associated with a higher density of T cells in the blood.

Clones were read by immunoSEQ multiplex PCR, and TCRdb kept only the in-frame ones, dropping some. The sample gives roughly 33,000 clones, about 90% of which show up once; around 4.1% is in the top ten. V was clipped by 0 bases and J by 6 bases, with 2 bases between them. This CDR3 is built from 12 residues. Germline CDR1 SGHDN, CDR2 FVKESK. Sample: peripheral blood, taken before any cancer treatment. The TCR was taken from a man aged 35 to 69 with stage I lung adenocarcinoma. The gene calls are TRBV14 and TRBJ1-4; D gene unclear. CDR3: CASSQEYEKLFF. DNA for the CDR3: TGTGCCAGCAGCCAAGAGTATGAAAAACTGTTTTTT.